The 24 T cell receptor beta chains given below trace back to one sample, sequenced in a study of cytomegalovirus exposure and HLA in healthy donors. It was with 60 Vbeta and 13 Jbeta primers that the PCR ran. Assay: immunoSEQ multiplex PCR; the TCRdb copy retains only in-frame clones and omits some. The data contain 150,000 or so clones, almost 85% of them seen just once; the ten biggest clones take up around 2%. Sequencing used PBMCs. Source of these receptors: a middle-aged woman in good health and CMV-seronegative.

This clone appeared a single time. The CDR3 region is CASSPGTRVLGEQFF. CDR3 coding DNA: TGTGCCAGCAGTCCCGGGACAAGGGTTTTAGGGGAGCAGTTCTTC. The V call is TRBV27, the J call TRBJ2-1; D is perhaps TRBD1 (6 bases). This CDR3 region has 15 residues. Deletions cut 5 bases from V and 10 bases from J, with 21 bases between. Germline CDR1 is MNHEY and CDR2 is SMNVEV (reference sequence).

Only a few counts were recorded for this clone. The V call is TRBV9, the J call TRBJ2-2; 8 nucleotides align to TRBD1. CDR1 is SGDLS and CDR2 is YYNGEE in the germline V gene. V gave up 4 bases and J gave up 5 bases; unmatched junction bases: 13. This CDR3 region has 17 residues. The CDR3 reads CASSPPLRTGHTGELFF. CDR3 bases: TGTGCCAGCAGCCCCCCCCTCCGGACAGGGCATACCGGGGAGCTGTTTTTT.

In its sample, this clone was seen a few times. CDR3 protein: CASSFQGYEQYF. DNA of the CDR3: TGCGCCAGCAGCTTCCAGGGGTACGAGCAGTACTTC. This chain joins TRBV5-1 and TRBJ2-7; tentatively, D is TRBD1 (6 bases). Trimming took off 2 bases at V and 4 bases at J, with 7 bases between the two ends. Germline V gene lookup returns CDR1 SGHRS and CDR2 YFSETQ. The CDR3 is 12 amino acids. Looking up the rest from reference TRBV5-1 and TRBJ2-7 gives the full variable domain: KAGVTQTPRYLIKTRGQQVTLSCSPISGHRSVSWYQQTPGQGLQFLFEYFSETQRNKGNFPGRFSGRQFSNSRSEMNVSTLELGDSALYLCASSFQGYEQYFGPGTRLTVT.

V gene TRBV19 combines with J gene TRBJ1-4; no definite D call. V lost 2 bases and J lost 8, with 3 bases in between. The CDR3 has 11 amino acids. CDR1 and CDR2 (germline): LNHDA, SQIVND (reference sequence). The CDR3 is CASSILEKLFF. The CDR3 nucleotides read TGTGCCAGTAGTATACTCGAAAAACTGTTTTTT.

The genes are TRBV7-9 and TRBJ1-5; D is unresolved. Germline loops: CDR1 SEHNR, CDR2 FQNEAQ (reference sequence). The CDR3 is 14 residues long. Trimming removed 5 bases at V and 7 bases at J, with 15 bases between. The CDR3 loop reads CASSHSDGGQPQHF. CDR3 nucleotide sequence: TGTGCCAGCAGCCACTCCGACGGAGGGCAGCCCCAGCATTTT.

This clone came up a few times. J is TRBJ1-3 and V is TRBV9, with a tentative D call TRBD1 (5 bases). The V end was cut by 0 bases, the J end by 4 bases, with 11 bases between. Germline CDR1 is SGDLS and CDR2 is YYNGEE. The CDR3 sequence is 15 residues long. The CDR3 nucleotides read TGTGCCAGCAGCGTAGATTGGGGCATGGGAAACACCATATATTTT. It is translated as CASSVDWGMGNTIYF.

In its sample, this clone was seen once. The CDR3 protein is CASSLAQGNNYGYTF. In nucleotides, the CDR3 is TGTGCCAGCAGCTTAGCACAGGGGAATAACTATGGCTACACCTTC. This sequence joins TRBV7-9 and TRBJ1-2; TRBD1 matches at 7 bases. Per germline, CDR1 SEHNR and CDR2 FQNEAQ (reference sequence). V was pared by 0 bases and J by 1 base, with 2 bases of the junction left unmatched. The CDR3 consists of 15 residues. The full variable domain, with the rest looked up from reference TRBV7-9 and TRBJ1-2, is DTGVSQNPRHKITKRGQNVTFRCDPISEHNRLYWYRQTLGQGPEFLTYFQNEAQLEKSRLLSDRFSAERPKGSFSTLEIQRTEQGDSAMYLCASSLAQGNNYGYTFGSGTRLTVV.

The chain joins TRBV27 to TRBJ1-2; no firm D call. V was pared by 8 bases and J by 4 bases, with 20 bases between. The CDR3 runs 15 residues. Germline V gives CDR1 MNHEY, CDR2 SMNVEV (reference sequence). The CDR3 DNA is TGTGCCAGCCGCCCATTGAACAGTCCCTTCTATGGCTACACCTTC. It is translated as CASRPLNSPFYGYTF.

CDR3 nucleotide sequence: TGCGCCAGCAGCCAGGGCCCTAGCGGGAACAATGAGCAGTTCTTC. It is translated as CASSQGPSGNNEQFF. The chain combines TRBV4-1 with TRBJ2-1, with 9 bases that match TRBD2. The CDR3 is 15 residues long. V lost 3 bases to trimming and J lost 5 bases; unmatched junction nucleotides: 5. Germline V gene lookup returns CDR1 MGHRA and CDR2 YSYEKL.

J is TRBJ1-5 and V is TRBV27; no definite D call. CDR3 length equals 12 residues. Germline assignment: CDR1 MNHEY and CDR2 SMNVEV (reference sequence). The V and J ends lost 7 bases and 6 bases respectively, with 10 bases between them. The chain's CDR3 is CASIPGVQPQHF. CDR3 sequence (DNA): TGTGCCAGCATCCCCGGGGTTCAGCCCCAGCATTTT.

V is TRBV7-9 and J is TRBJ2-5; D gene uncertain. The V end was cut by 5 bases, the J end by 1 base, with 5 bases between. CDR3 length equals 12 residues. Per the germline V gene, CDR1 is SEHNR and CDR2 is FQNEAQ (reference sequence). The CDR3 region is CASSRVQETQYF. The CDR3 bases are TGTGCCAGCAGCCGAGTCCAAGAGACCCAGTACTTC. Combining the CDR3 with reference TRBV7-9 and TRBJ2-5 gives the whole variable domain DTGVSQNPRHKITKRGQNVTFRCDPISEHNRLYWYRQTLGQGPEFLTYFQNEAQLEKSRLLSDRFSAERPKGSFSTLEIQRTEQGDSAMYLCASSRVQETQYFGPGTRLLVL.

The chain links TRBV19 to TRBJ2-1; tentatively, D is TRBD2 (5 bases). V was pared by 10 bases and J by 0 bases, with 16 bases between. CDR3 length: 15 amino acids. Germline values: CDR1 LNHDA, CDR2 SQIVND (reference sequence). DNA of the CDR3: TGTGCCACCACGGCACGGGGAAGCTCCTACAATGAGCAGTTCTTC. Translated: CATTARGSSYNEQFF.

This chain links TRBV6-1 with TRBJ2-1, with 10 bases lining up with TRBD2. Germline V gene sequence: CDR1 MNHNS, CDR2 SASEGT. J lost 10 bases, V lost 3 bases, and 15 bases had no gene match. The CDR3 has 17 residues. The CDR3 nucleotides are TGTGCCAGCAGTGAGAGAGACCGGGAGTTAGCGGGAGGAGAGCAGTTCTTC. Protein: CASSERDRELAGGEQFF.

The chain has TRBV4-1 and TRBJ2-7, with 9 bases that match TRBD1. Germline CDR1 MGHRA, CDR2 YSYEKL. The CDR3 loop spans 15 amino acids. V trimming: 2 bases; J trimming: 6 bases; junction bases outside the gene matches: 8. The chain's CDR3 is CASSQPTGGRGEQYF. The CDR3 nucleotides read TGCGCCAGCAGCCAACCTACAGGGGGCAGGGGCGAGCAGTACTTC.

The chain recombines TRBV7-5 with TRBJ2-5; TRBD1, the table's D call, lacks a check against the DNA. The J call may be mistaken, given a closer DNA end match to TRBJ2-7. TRBV7-5 is tagged as a pseudogene. This CDR3 contains 11 residues. The CDR3 coding sequence is TGTGCCAGAAGCGGTGGGCACGAGCAGTACTTC. Amino acid sequence: CARSGGHEQYF.

The V and J genes are TRBV4-1 and TRBJ2-5; 8 bases are shared with TRBD2. V shed 2 bases, J shed 2 bases, and the junction held 16 bases outside the gene matches. The V gene's germline CDR1 is MGHRA and CDR2 YSYEKL. This CDR3 is 19 amino acids long. The CDR3 bases are TGCGCCAGCAGCCAATTCTACGGGGCTCCTAGCGGGCTTCAAGAGACCCAGTACTTC. Its translation: CASSQFYGAPSGLQETQYF.

This chain connects TRBV19 to TRBJ2-7, with D hard to call. Germline CDR1 reads LNHDA; CDR2 reads SQIVND (reference sequence). V was shortened by 6 bases and J by 3 bases, with 12 bases between the two germline ends. There are 13 residues in the CDR3. CDR3 in DNA: TGTGCCAGTAGAGAGCGTGCAAACTACGAGCAGTACTTC. As protein: CASRERANYEQYF.

V is TRBV9 and J is TRBJ2-7, with a weak D call TRBD1 (6 bases). Germline CDR1 is SGDLS and CDR2 is YYNGEE. Trimming pared 0 bases from V and 2 bases from J, leaving 21 bases between. This CDR3 spans 18 amino acids. CDR3 protein: CASSVARDPGTSAYEQYF. The CDR3 region has the DNA TGTGCCAGCAGCGTAGCTCGTGACCCCGGGACATCCGCCTACGAGCAGTACTTC.

The chain is built from TRBV5-6 and TRBJ1-1; possibly TRBD1 for D (5 bases). Trimming cost V 0 bases and J 3 bases, with 18 bases left between them. The CDR3 consists of 17 residues. Germline assignment: CDR1 SGHDT and CDR2 YYEEEE. This CDR3 is CASSLAWMLGGDTEAFF. The CDR3 DNA is TGTGCCAGCAGCTTGGCGTGGATGTTGGGAGGGGACACTGAAGCTTTCTTT.

V gene TRBV6-6 combines with J gene TRBJ1-4; D gene ambiguous. CDR3 size: 14 residues. Germline lookup yields CDR1 MNHNY and CDR2 SVGAGI (reference sequence). Trimming removed 2 bases at V and 8 bases at J, with 12 bases between. CDR3 loop: CASSYGVRGEKLFF. DNA of the CDR3: TGTGCCAGCAGTTACGGAGTCCGTGGAGAAAAACTGTTTTTT.

This rearrangement joins TRBV6-5 to TRBJ2-5; D perhaps matches TRBD1 (6 bases). The CDR3 extends over 15 amino acids. V was trimmed by 2 bases and J by 5 bases, leaving 15 bases between them. CDR1 and CDR2 (germline): MNHEY, SVGAGI. In DNA, the CDR3 is TGTGCCAGCAGTTACCTGACAGGACTGATTGAGACCCAGTACTTC. Translating it yields CASSYLTGLIETQYF.

The chain couples TRBV28 to TRBJ2-4; 7 nucleotides line up with TRBD2. This CDR3 has 13 residues. Per germline, CDR1 MDHEN and CDR2 SYDVKM. The V segment lost 8 bases and the J segment 0 bases; nucleotides outside the gene matches: 1. CDR3 nucleotides: TGTGCCAGCGGGGGGGTAGCCAAAAACATTCAGTACTTC. Amino acids: CASGGVAKNIQYF.

This clone was picked up a small number of times. The chain uses TRBV28 and TRBJ2-3, with D possibly being TRBD1 (5 bases). With 3 bases removed from V and 2 bases from J, the gap between germline ends came to 15 bases. The CDR3 consists of 16 residues. Germline CDR1 and CDR2: MDHEN and SYDVKM. CDR3 protein: CASSFERGWDTDTQYF. Written as DNA, the CDR3 is TGTGCCAGCAGTTTTGAAAGGGGATGGGACACAGATACGCAGTATTTT. The full variable domain, with the rest looked up from reference TRBV28 and TRBJ2-3, is DVKVTQSSRYLVKRTGEKVFLECVQDMDHENMFWYRQDPGLGLRLIYFSYDVKMKEKGDIPEGYSVSREKKERFSLILESASTNQTSMYLCASSFERGWDTDTQYFGPGTRLTVL.

V usage is TRBV13 and J usage is TRBJ1-2, with 9 bases aligning to TRBD1. The CDR3 is 16 residues long. CDR1 and CDR2 (germline): PRHDT, FYEKMQ (reference sequence). V trimming: 4 bases; J trimming: 6 bases; junction bases outside the gene matches: 12. DNA of the CDR3: TGTGCCAGCAGCTGGCGGATGGACAGGGGAAGTCATGGCTACACCTTC. It codes for CASSWRMDRGSHGYTF.